The 14 T cell receptor beta chains listed next were all sequenced from one sample in a study of identical twins. TCRdb reprocessed the 5' RACE reads via MiXCR and lists one record per CDR3 protein. The profile shows 1.5 million to 2 million distinct CDR3 sequences, less than 40% of them singletons. The sample consisted of cord blood. The origin of the receptors is a newborn girl in good health.

This sequence joins TRBV29-1 and TRBJ2-7; TRBD1 might be the D (6 bases). CDR1 and CDR2 (germline): SQVTM, ANQGSEA. CDR3 length equals 13 residues. Deletions cut 4 bases from V and 3 bases from J, with 13 bases between. The CDR3 sequence: CSVAQGLYYEQYF. In nucleotides, the CDR3 is TGCAGCGTTGCGCAGGGGCTTTACTACGAGCAGTACTTC.

The chain links TRBV28 to TRBJ1-2; D ambiguous. CDR3 size: 14 residues. V lost 5 bases and J lost 5, with 15 bases in between. Germline CDR1 is MDHEN and CDR2 is SYDVKM. CDR3: CASSRDEGGYGYTF. Here the CDR3 DNA reads TGTGCCAGCAGTCGAGACGAGGGAGGTTATGGCTACACCTTC.

This clonotype has only a few counts. The genes are TRBV5-1 and TRBJ2-7, with D maybe TRBD1 (6 bases). Germline CDR1 is SGHRS and CDR2 is YFSETQ. CDR3 length: 14 amino acids. Trimming stripped 3 bases from V and 3 bases from J, with 13 bases between. CDR3 nucleotides: TGCGCCAGCAGCTACTCCCGGGACAACTACGAGCAGTACTTC. Amino acid sequence: CASSYSRDNYEQYF.

The CDR3 sequence: CASSATGGKDTQYF. The CDR3 nucleotides are TGTGCCAGCAGCGCGACAGGGGGGAAGGATACGCAGTATTTT. This chain uses TRBV6-1 with TRBJ2-3; 9 bases fit TRBD1. Germline values: CDR1 MNHNS, CDR2 SASEGT. Trimming at V came to 6 bases and at J to 6 bases, leaving 7 bases not matched to a gene. The CDR3 has 14 amino acids.

This clonotype has just a few counts. The CDR3 DNA reads TGTGCCAGCAGTATCATCGGGACAGGGAGGTCAGATACGCAGTATTTT. Amino acid sequence: CASSIIGTGRSDTQYF. The chain is built from TRBV7-9 and TRBJ2-3; 9 bases are a match to TRBD1. The CDR3 is 16 amino acids. The V and J ends lost 6 bases and 4 bases, in that order; junction bases with no gene match: 11. Germline lookup yields CDR1 SEHNR and CDR2 FQNEAQ (reference sequence).

The J gene is TRBJ2-6, the V gene TRBV6-6; D unresolved. The V end lost 2 bases, the J end lost 2 bases, and 7 bases lay between the germline ends. In germline, CDR1 is MNHNY, CDR2 SVGAGI (reference sequence). The CDR3 sequence is 15 residues long. The CDR3 is CASSYLGAGANVLTF. CDR3 sequence (DNA): TGTGCCAGCAGTTACCTGGGCGCTGGGGCCAACGTCCTGACTTTC.

This chain links TRBV29-1 with TRBJ2-2, with D possibly being TRBD1 or TRBD2 (5 bases each). CDR3 size: 14 residues. Looked up from germline, CDR1 is SQVTM and CDR2 is ANQGSEA. Trimming pared 3 bases from V and 6 bases from J, leaving 14 bases between. This CDR3 is CSVDSGLAPGELFF. CDR3 in DNA: TGCAGCGTTGATTCGGGGCTAGCCCCCGGGGAGCTGTTTTTT.

This clonotype was detected a few times. J is TRBJ2-3 and V is TRBV9; TRBD2 matches at 9 bases. The CDR3 is 14 amino acids. The germline CDR1 and CDR2 sequences are SGDLS and YYNGEE. V lost 1 base and J lost 5; bases outside the gene matches: 2. The CDR3: CASSVMRGGDTQYF. DNA for the CDR3: TGTGCCAGCAGCGTAATGCGGGGGGGAGATACGCAGTATTTT.

This clonotype has a count of ten or more. The CDR3 bases are TGTGCCAGCAGTTACAGGGGGGACTCCTACGAGCAGTACTTC. It specifies CASSYRGDSYEQYF. This chain uses TRBV6-6 with TRBJ2-7; D may be TRBD1 or TRBD2 (6 bases each). The CDR3 sequence is 14 residues long. From germline, CDR1 is MNHNY and CDR2 SVGAGI (reference sequence). V was trimmed by 2 bases and J by 0 bases, leaving 8 bases between them.

This clonotype was found many times. V is TRBV29-1 and J is TRBJ2-4; either TRBD1 or TRBD2 may fit D (6 bases each). Germline V gene lookup returns CDR1 SQVTM and CDR2 ANQGSEA. The CDR3 consists of 13 residues. Trimming shortened V by 7 bases and J by 2 bases, and 12 bases separated the two germline ends. The CDR3 DNA follows: TGCAGCGCCCGCGGGACAACCAAAAACATTCAGTACTTC. It translates to CSARGTTKNIQYF.

The chain links TRBV20-1 to TRBJ1-5, with D unresolved. CDR3 length equals 14 residues. Germline CDR1 and CDR2: DFQATT and SNEGSKA (reference sequence). Trimming left V 4 bases short and J 0 bases short, with 10 bases between. CDR3 protein: CSANELYSNQPQHF. The CDR3 DNA is TGCAGTGCTAATGAGCTATATAGCAATCAGCCCCAGCATTTT.

The V call is TRBV27, the J call TRBJ2-7; D is unclear. CDR3 size: 15 residues. The V end was cut by 6 bases, the J end by 0 bases, with 15 bases between. CDR1 and CDR2 (germline): MNHEY, SMNVEV (reference sequence). This CDR3 is CASRRSADPSYEQYF. The DNA for the CDR3 is TGTGCCAGCAGGAGAAGCGCTGATCCCTCCTACGAGCAGTACTTC.

This clonotype was recorded a few times. The CDR3 region has the DNA TGTGCCAGCAGTTCACAACTAGCGGGGGCTGGGAATGAGCAGTTCTTC. This translates into CASSSQLAGAGNEQFF. The chain links TRBV12-3 or TRBV12-4 to TRBJ2-1; 11 positions agree with TRBD2. J was trimmed by 7 bases and V by 4 bases; bases with no gene match: 9. This CDR3 contains 16 residues.

The chain uses TRBV11-2 and TRBJ2-7; 7 bases map to TRBD1. V trimming: 4 bases; J trimming: 0 bases; junction bases outside the gene matches: 6. CDR1 is SGHAT, CDR2 FQNNGV, per germline. The CDR3 is 15 amino acids. The CDR3 DNA is TGTGCCAGCAGCTCATCGAGGGACAGCTCCTACGAGCAGTACTTC. Its protein is CASSSSRDSSYEQYF.